The 30 T cell receptor beta chains presented below share a single source sample, sequenced in a study of cytomegalovirus exposure and HLA in healthy donors. Libraries were prepared by immunoSEQ multiplex PCR; TCRdb keeps only in-frame clonotypes and omits some of them. The sample records approximately 65,000 clones, about 96% being singletons. The source material was PBMCs. The receptors shown here come from a man younger than 35 in good health and CMV-seronegative.

J is TRBJ2-7 and V is TRBV7-3; 14 nucleotides line up with TRBD2. Germline CDR1 SGHTA, CDR2 FQGTGA. Trimming removed 4 bases from V and 4 bases from J; junction bases left unmatched: 6. The CDR3 totals 16 residues. DNA of the CDR3: TGTGCCAGCAGCTCCCGGACTAGCGGGAGGCCTTACGAGCAGTACTTC. It translates to CASSSRTSGRPYEQYF.

This chain links TRBV6-1 with TRBJ2-1; 8 bases are shared with TRBD1. V shed 4 bases, J shed 2 bases, and the junction held 7 bases outside the gene matches. The length of the CDR3 is 16 residues. Germline assignment: CDR1 MNHNS and CDR2 SASEGT. In DNA form, the CDR3 reads TGTGCCAGCAGTGCCGGACAGGGAATCACCTACAATGAGCAGTTCTTC. Residues: CASSAGQGITYNEQFF.

This clone was picked up one time. The V call is TRBV10-3, the J call TRBJ1-1; 7 bases match TRBD1. The CDR3 consists of 12 residues. After removal of 8 bases from V and 5 bases from J, the junction contained 5 bases not matched to a gene. Germline lookup yields CDR1 ENHRY and CDR2 SYGVKD. As DNA, the CDR3 is TGTGCCATCTCGACAGGGTCGACTGAAGCTTTCTTT. It codes for CAISTGSTEAFF.

The rearrangement links TRBV7-9 to TRBJ2-3; 10 bases agree with TRBD2. After removal of 5 bases from V and 5 bases from J, the junction contained 10 bases not matched to a gene. CDR1 is SEHNR, CDR2 FQNEAQ, per germline (reference sequence). The CDR3 has 16 amino acids. For the CDR3, the DNA is TGTGCCAGCAGCCCACTTCTAGCGGGAGTTAGAGATACGCAGTATTTT. Its protein product is CASSPLLAGVRDTQYF.

The J gene is TRBJ1-1, the V gene TRBV28, with TRBD1 matching over 7 bases. This CDR3 is built from 19 residues. The germline V gene encodes CDR1 MDHEN and CDR2 SYDVKM. V lost 3 bases, J lost 0 bases, and 16 bases stayed unmatched. DNA of the CDR3: TGTGCCAGCAGTTTGGGTTACCCGGGACAGACCTCAATGAACACTGAAGCTTTCTTT. Protein sequence: CASSLGYPGQTSMNTEAFF.

The gene calls are TRBV5-5 and TRBJ2-2, with TRBD2 matching 12 bases. CDR1 is SGHKS and CDR2 is YYEKEE in the germline V gene (reference sequence). V dropped 4 bases and J dropped 2; count of bases not matched to a gene: 9. The length of the CDR3 is 18 residues. This CDR3 is CASSVSGTSGPNTGELFF. The CDR3 DNA reads as TGTGCCAGCAGCGTCTCCGGGACTAGCGGGCCTAACACCGGGGAGCTGTTTTTT.

This chain joins TRBV2 and TRBJ1-1; 8 bases align to TRBD1. V dropped 10 bases and J dropped 0; count of bases not matched to a gene: 7. CDR1 SNHLY and CDR2 FYNNEI come from the germline V gene. The CDR3 has 14 amino acids. The CDR3 nucleotides read TGTGCCACAACGGGACAGGCCTTGAACACTGAAGCTTTCTTT. This codes for CATTGQALNTEAFF.

The chain combines TRBV7-8 with TRBJ1-5; D perhaps matches TRBD1 (5 bases). This CDR3 has 16 residues. Germline V gene sequence: CDR1 SGHVS, CDR2 FQNEAQ. The V end was cut by 4 bases, the J end by 1 base, with 14 bases between. Here the CDR3 reads CASSSYRLPSNQPQHF. Written as DNA, the CDR3 is TGTGCCAGCAGCTCATACAGGCTCCCGAGCAATCAGCCCCAGCATTTT.

This chain uses TRBV30 with TRBJ1-2, with a tentative D call TRBD1 (6 bases). The ends were cut back, 3 bases at V and 2 bases at J, with 16 bases in the middle. Germline values: CDR1 GTSNPN, CDR2 SVGIG (reference sequence). This CDR3 is 15 amino acids long. CDR3 nucleotide sequence: TGTGCCTGGAGCGGAGACAGGCCGTCCAACTATGGCTACACCTTC. Amino acid sequence: CAWSGDRPSNYGYTF.

V usage is TRBV27 and J usage is TRBJ2-7; D is perhaps TRBD2 (5 bases). The germline V and J ends were trimmed by 5 bases and 4 bases, with 12 bases remaining between them. The CDR3 is 13 residues long. Germline CDR1 and CDR2: MNHEY and SMNVEV (reference sequence). CDR3 protein: CASSAKLEYEQYF. The CDR3 DNA reads TGTGCCAGCAGTGCGAAACTAGAATACGAGCAGTACTTC.

The chain has TRBV9 and TRBJ1-1; 7 bases are shared with TRBD1. The CDR3 has 17 amino acids. Germline loops: CDR1 SGDLS, CDR2 YYNGEE. V gave up 5 bases and J gave up 2 bases; unmatched junction bases: 15. The CDR3 coding sequence is TGTGCCAGCAGAACATTCCCAAGGGGGCGATTAAACACTGAAGCTTTCTTT. It encodes CASRTFPRGRLNTEAFF.

The rearrangement links TRBV19 to TRBJ1-2; D not certain. Trimming removed 3 bases at V and 6 bases at J, with 17 bases between. Germline V gives CDR1 LNHDA, CDR2 SQIVND (reference sequence). This CDR3 region has 15 residues. The CDR3 DNA is TGTGCCAGTAGTATTTCGACAAGGCCTGGCAATGGCTACACCTTC. Translation gives CASSISTRPGNGYTF. The variable domain in full, with the rest retrieved from reference TRBV19 and TRBJ1-2, is DGGITQSPKYLFRKEGQNVTLSCEQNLNHDAMYWYRQDPGQGLRLIYYSQIVNDFQKGDIAEGYSVSREKKESFPLTVTSAQKNPTAFYLCASSISTRPGNGYTFGSGTRLTVV.

The J gene is TRBJ2-7, the V gene TRBV19, with 8 positions matching TRBD2. The CDR3 is 16 amino acids. From germline, CDR1 is LNHDA and CDR2 SQIVND (reference sequence). V was pared by 1 base and J by 5 bases, with 10 bases of the junction left unmatched. The CDR3 here is CASSIVRTAGGHEQYF. The CDR3, as DNA: TGTGCCAGTAGTATAGTACGGACTGCGGGAGGCCACGAGCAGTACTTC. Variable domain in full (rest from reference TRBV19 and TRBJ2-7): DGGITQSPKYLFRKEGQNVTLSCEQNLNHDAMYWYRQDPGQGLRLIYYSQIVNDFQKGDIAEGYSVSREKKESFPLTVTSAQKNPTAFYLCASSIVRTAGGHEQYFGPGTRLTVT.

This chain joins TRBV7-9 and TRBJ1-2, with D maybe TRBD1 (6 bases). The CDR3 extends over 14 amino acids. CDR1 and CDR2 from the germline V gene are SEHNR and FQNEAQ (reference sequence). The germline V and J ends were trimmed by 3 bases and 7 bases, with 15 bases remaining between them. CDR3 amino acids: CASSFDRIMGGYTF. Written as DNA, the CDR3 is TGTGCCAGCAGCTTTGACAGGATAATGGGTGGCTACACCTTC.

The rearrangement links TRBV27 to TRBJ2-3, with TRBD1 matching over 9 bases. Germline CDR1 reads MNHEY; CDR2 reads SMNVEV (reference sequence). CDR3 length: 16 residues. V gave up 3 bases and J gave up 5 bases; unmatched junction bases: 9. CDR3 amino acids: CASSFRGTGHGDTQYF. As DNA, the CDR3 is TGTGCCAGCAGTTTCCGTGGGACAGGGCATGGAGATACGCAGTATTTT.

The chain joins TRBV5-4 to TRBJ2-2; 10 nucleotides line up with TRBD1. After removal of 3 bases from V and 5 bases from J, the junction contained 7 bases not matched to a gene. The CDR3 totals 16 residues. Germline V gives CDR1 SGHNT, CDR2 YYREEE (reference sequence). Written as DNA, the CDR3 is TGTGCCAGCAGCTGGGGGACAGGGGAGTTTACCGGGGAGCTGTTTTTT. Translation gives CASSWGTGEFTGELFF.

This sequence joins TRBV30 and TRBJ2-7, with 9 bases fitting TRBD2. The CDR3 totals 17 residues. Trimming at V came to 4 bases and at J to 2 bases, leaving 15 bases not matched to a gene. Germline CDR1 and CDR2: GTSNPN and SVGIG (reference sequence). This CDR3 is CAWTDSGEREAPYEQYF. The CDR3 region has the DNA TGTGCCTGGACTGACTCAGGGGAGCGGGAGGCGCCCTACGAGCAGTACTTC.

The gene calls are TRBV27 and TRBJ1-5; 8 bases are shared with TRBD1. Germline V CDR1 and CDR2: MNHEY, SMNVEV (reference sequence). The CDR3 is made up of 15 amino acids. Trimming cost V 2 bases and J 3 bases; bases outside gene matches: 3. CDR3 amino acids: CASSLTTGVNQPQHF. The CDR3 nucleotides read TGTGCCAGCAGTTTAACGACAGGGGTCAATCAGCCCCAGCATTTT.

The J gene is TRBJ1-4, the V gene TRBV4-1; D is unresolved. The V gene lost 1 base and the J gene lost 4 bases, with 7 bases spanning the gap. In germline, CDR1 is MGHRA, CDR2 YSYEKL. The CDR3 has 14 amino acids. DNA of the CDR3: TGCGCCAGCAGCCAAGCCGGGTATAATGAAAAACTGTTTTTT. This translates into CASSQAGYNEKLFF.

The chain joins TRBV30 to TRBJ2-5; D unclear. The CDR3 extends over 11 amino acids. Germline V gives CDR1 GTSNPN, CDR2 SVGIG (reference sequence). The germline V and J ends were trimmed by 0 bases and 5 bases, with 4 bases remaining between them. DNA for the CDR3: TGTGCCTGGAGTGTACGGGAGACCCAGTACTTC. This sequence encodes CAWSVRETQYF.

This rearrangement joins TRBV5-4 to TRBJ2-1; TRBD1 agrees at 11 bases. CDR3 length: 15 amino acids. CDR1 is SGHNT and CDR2 is YYREEE in the germline V gene (reference sequence). J lost 6 bases, V lost 1 base, and 3 bases had no gene match. The CDR3 spells CASSLTDRGLNEQFF. The CDR3 DNA reads as TGTGCCAGCAGCTTGACGGACAGGGGGCTCAATGAGCAGTTCTTC.

The CDR3 DNA is TGTGCCAGCAGCAGGACAGGGACTTTGAGCACTGAAGCTTTCTTT. It codes for CASSRTGTLSTEAFF. The rearrangement uses TRBV7-8 and TRBJ1-1; 8 nucleotides align to TRBD1. Germline loops: CDR1 SGHVS, CDR2 FQNEAQ. The CDR3 contains 15 residues. V was clipped by 5 bases and J by 4 bases; unmatched bases: 9.

J is TRBJ2-7 and V is TRBV6-1, with 7 positions matching TRBD1. The CDR3 totals 14 residues. Germline trimming cut 5 bases from V and 5 bases from J; bases unmatched to any gene: 9. The germline V gene has CDR1 MNHNS and CDR2 SASEGT. CDR3 sequence: CASSHRQGVNEQYF. The CDR3 DNA follows: TGTGCCAGCAGTCACAGACAGGGTGTCAACGAGCAGTACTTC.

The chain combines TRBV7-9 with TRBJ2-7; no clear D gene. Trimming pared 0 bases from V and 2 bases from J, leaving 11 bases between. Germline assignment: CDR1 SEHNR and CDR2 FQNEAQ (reference sequence). The length of the CDR3 is 15 residues. CDR3 sequence reads: CASSLATPGTYEQYF. The CDR3 region has the DNA TGTGCCAGCAGCTTAGCGACGCCGGGTACCTACGAGCAGTACTTC.

This chain links TRBV19 with TRBJ2-2; TRBD1 matches 9 bases. Per the germline V gene, CDR1 is LNHDA and CDR2 is SQIVND (reference sequence). Losses at the gene ends were 3 bases for V and 5 bases for J; bases not matched to a gene: 13. This CDR3 comprises 18 residues. CDR3 in DNA: TGTGCCAGTAGTATTGGAGCCGGGACAGGGACGATTACCGGGGAGCTGTTTTTT. Amino acids: CASSIGAGTGTITGELFF.

The chain couples TRBV7-2 to TRBJ1-1; 8 bases fit TRBD1. The CDR3 runs 16 residues. The V and J ends lost 4 bases and 5 bases, in that order; junction bases with no gene match: 12. From germline, CDR1 is SGHTA and CDR2 FQGNSA. The CDR3 here is CASSSDRGSSRTEAFF. The CDR3 DNA follows: TGTGCCAGCAGCTCCGACAGGGGATCTTCTCGGACTGAAGCTTTCTTT.

The chain recombines TRBV6-1 with TRBJ1-4; D gene uncertain. Germline CDR1 MNHNS, CDR2 SASEGT. V dropped 6 bases and J dropped 7 bases, with 18 bases sitting between them. The CDR3 extends over 15 amino acids. The CDR3 sequence is CASRNTVTRGEKLFF. CDR3 nucleotide sequence: TGTGCCAGCAGAAATACAGTAACTCGGGGTGAAAAACTGTTTTTT.

This chain joins TRBV2 and TRBJ2-1; D is unclear. Trimming removed 1 base from V and 1 base from J, with 14 bases in between. The CDR3 runs 17 residues. The V gene's germline CDR1 is SNHLY and CDR2 FYNNEI. The CDR3 bases are TGTGCCAGCAGTGAAGTGGGCCAACTCACATCCTACAATGAGCAGTTCTTC. Translation: CASSEVGQLTSYNEQFF.

This chain joins TRBV6-1 and TRBJ1-2; 7 nucleotides agree with TRBD1. The CDR3 totals 15 residues. Per the germline V gene, CDR1 is MNHNS and CDR2 is SASEGT. J was trimmed by 3 bases and V by 8 bases; bases with no gene match: 12. The chain's CDR3 is CASSPVGQRYYGYTF. In DNA form, the CDR3 reads TGTGCCAGCTCCCCTGTGGGACAGCGGTACTATGGCTACACCTTC.

This sequence joins TRBV15 and TRBJ2-7; D might be TRBD2 (5 bases). Germline V gene lookup returns CDR1 LNHNV and CDR2 YYDKDF (reference sequence). V was shortened by 3 bases and J by 0 bases, with 6 bases between the two germline ends. The CDR3 spans 13 residues. The DNA of the CDR3 is TGTGCCACCAGCAGGGACTTCTCCTACGAGCAGTACTTC. It is translated as CATSRDFSYEQYF.